This entry concerns a single T cell receptor (beta chain). This entry is derived from a study of graft-versus-host responses after intestinal transplantation. Sequencing used immunoSEQ multiplex PCR; TCRdb keeps in-frame clones, though not all of them. The table includes 20,000 to 25,000 clones, roughly 44% detected once. The culture paired about 200,000 irradiated violet-dye-labeled stimulators with about 200,000 CFSE-labeled responders. Per germline, CDR1 MNHEY and CDR2 SVGAGI. The CDR3 is 14 amino acids. The germline V and J ends were trimmed by 2 bases and 2 bases, with 9 bases remaining between them.

The J gene is TRBJ1-2, the V gene TRBV6-5; D gene unclear. This TCR was recovered from a human patient who was an organ donor for intestinal transplantation. Sequenced material: alloreactive CD8+ T cells from a mixed lymphocyte reaction culture, taken before transplantation. Subset indicated: CFSE-low proliferating T cells sorted from approximately 6-day pre-transplant mixed lymphocyte reaction (GvH or HvG direction). The CDR3, as DNA: TGTGCCAGCAGTTACACCCTGTTCAACTATGGCTACACCTTC. Translated, it gives CASSYTLFNYGYTF.